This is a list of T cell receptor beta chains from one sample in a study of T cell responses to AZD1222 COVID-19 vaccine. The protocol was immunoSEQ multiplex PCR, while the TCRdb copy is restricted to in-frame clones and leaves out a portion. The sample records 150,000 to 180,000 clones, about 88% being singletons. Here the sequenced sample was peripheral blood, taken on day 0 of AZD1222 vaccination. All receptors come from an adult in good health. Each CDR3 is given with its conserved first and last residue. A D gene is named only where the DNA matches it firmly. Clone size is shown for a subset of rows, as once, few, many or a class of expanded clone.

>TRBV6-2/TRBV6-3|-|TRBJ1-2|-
CASSTARILLKGYTF
TGTGCCAGCAGTACAGCCAGGATACTCCTTAAGGGCTACACCTTC
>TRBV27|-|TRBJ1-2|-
CASSYRDRYGYTF
TGTGCCAGCAGCTACAGGGATCGCTATGGCTACACCTTC
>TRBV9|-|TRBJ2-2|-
CASSSGLTGELFF
TGTGCCAGCAGCTCCGGGCTCACCGGGGAGCTGTTTTTT
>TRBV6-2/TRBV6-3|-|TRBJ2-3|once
CASSSSDVRHTQYF
TGTGCCAGCAGTTCCTCGGATGTTCGGCATACGCAGTATTTT
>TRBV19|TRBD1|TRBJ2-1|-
CASSIVSTGVYNEQFF
TGTGCCAGTAGTATAGTTTCTACAGGGGTCTACAATGAGCAGTTCTTC
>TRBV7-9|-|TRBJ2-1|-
CASSLYLTNEQFF
TGTGCCAGCAGCTTATACCTAACCAATGAGCAGTTCTTC
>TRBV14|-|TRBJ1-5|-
CASSPGGGNQPQHF
TGTGCCAGCAGCCCGGGGGGGGGAAATCAGCCCCAGCATTTT
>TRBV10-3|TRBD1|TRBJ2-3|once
CAISEGQGRTDTQYF
TGTGCCATCAGTGAGGGACAGGGTCGCACAGATACGCAGTATTTT
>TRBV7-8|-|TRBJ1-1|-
CASSPLPGGITEAFF
TGTGCCAGCAGCCCCCTCCCCGGGGGAATCACTGAAGCTTTCTTT
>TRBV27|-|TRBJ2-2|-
CASSLLGSGGELFF
TGTGCCAGCAGTTTACTGGGGTCGGGCGGGGAGCTGTTTTTT
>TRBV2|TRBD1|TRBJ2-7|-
CASSPRDRAFGEQYF
TGTGCCAGCAGTCCCCGGGACAGGGCCTTTGGCGAGCAGTACTTC
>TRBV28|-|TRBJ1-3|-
CASSASGIGNTIYF
TGTGCCAGCAGCGCCTCGGGGATTGGAAACACCATATATTTT
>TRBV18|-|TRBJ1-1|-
CASSPPGSLRNTEAFF
TGTGCCAGCTCACCACCTGGGAGTCTTCGTAACACTGAAGCTTTCTTT
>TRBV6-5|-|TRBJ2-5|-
CASSSDAWSQETQYF
TGTGCCAGCAGTTCCGATGCTTGGTCCCAGGAGACCCAGTACTTC
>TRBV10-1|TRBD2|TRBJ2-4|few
CASGSWRGLKNIQYF
TGCGCCAGCGGAAGCTGGCGGGGACTAAAAAACATTCAGTACTTC
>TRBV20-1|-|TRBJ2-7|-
CSAPRWGEQYF
TGCAGTGCTCCGAGATGGGGCGAGCAGTACTTC
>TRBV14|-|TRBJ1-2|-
CASSQGGLGGYTF
TGTGCCAGCAGCCAAGGGGGCCTCGGCGGATACACCTTC
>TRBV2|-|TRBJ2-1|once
CASSVDTYNEQFF
TGTGCCAGCAGTGTTGACACCTACAATGAGCAGTTCTTC
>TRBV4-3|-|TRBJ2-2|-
CASSLEGYTGELFF
TGCGCCAGCAGTTTGGAGGGGTACACCGGGGAGCTGTTTTTT
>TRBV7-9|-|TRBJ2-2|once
CASRRGPVDTGELFF
TGTGCCAGCAGACGGGGGCCGGTAGACACCGGGGAGCTGTTTTTT
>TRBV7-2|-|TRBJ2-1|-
CASSLATSLYNEQFF
TGTGCCAGCAGCTTAGCTACGTCCCTCTACAATGAGCAGTTCTTC
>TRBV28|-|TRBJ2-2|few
CASIQASLTGELFF
TGTGCCAGCATACAGGCCTCTCTCACCGGGGAGCTGTTTTTT
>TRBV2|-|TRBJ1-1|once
CASSETGNTEAFF
TGTGCCAGCAGTGAAACAGGTAACACTGAAGCTTTCTTT
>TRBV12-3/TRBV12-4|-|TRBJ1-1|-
CASSLGQGPEAFF
TGTGCCAGCAGTTTAGGGCAGGGCCCTGAAGCTTTCTTT
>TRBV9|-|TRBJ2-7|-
CASSPAGLSTYEQYF
TGTGCCAGCAGCCCGGCCGGGCTGAGTACCTACGAGCAGTACTTC
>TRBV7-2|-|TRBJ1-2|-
CASSSRTPIYGYTF
TGTGCCAGCAGTTCTCGGACGCCGATCTATGGCTACACCTTC
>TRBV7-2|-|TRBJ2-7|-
CASSPLAYEQYF
TGTGCCAGCAGCCCCCTAGCGTACGAGCAGTACTTC
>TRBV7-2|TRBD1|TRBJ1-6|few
CASSVDRAHSYYSPLHF
TGTGCCAGCAGCGTGGACAGGGCCCACTCCTATTATTCACCCCTCCACTTT
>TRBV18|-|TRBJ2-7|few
CASSPGGLREQYF
TGTGCCAGCTCACCTGGAGGGTTGAGGGAGCAGTACTTC
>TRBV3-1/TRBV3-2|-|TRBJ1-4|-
CASSQALGKLFF
TGTGCCAGCAGCCAAGCTTTAGGTAAGCTGTTTTTT
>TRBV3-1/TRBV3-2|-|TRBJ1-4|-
CASSQPGDNEKLFF
TGTGCCAGCAGCCAACCGGGAGATAATGAAAAACTGTTTTTT
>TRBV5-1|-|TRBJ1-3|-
CASSLWEEGNTIYF
TGCGCCAGCAGCTTGTGGGAGGAGGGAAACACCATATATTTT
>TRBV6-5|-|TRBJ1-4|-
CASREAAALTEKLFF
TGTGCCAGCAGGGAGGCGGCGGCTTTGACAGAAAAACTGTTTTTT
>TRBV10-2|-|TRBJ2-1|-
CASSDREYPYEQFF
TGCGCCAGCAGTGACAGGGAGTACCCATATGAGCAGTTCTTC
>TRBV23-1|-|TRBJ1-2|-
CASGVLGNYGYTF
TGCGCCAGCGGCGTTCTAGGGAACTATGGCTACACCTTC
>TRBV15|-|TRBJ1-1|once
CATSRIGTTEAFF
TGTGCCACCAGCAGAATCGGGACAACTGAAGCTTTCTTT
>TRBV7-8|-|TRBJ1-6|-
CASSLNSDYNSPLHF
TGTGCCAGCAGCTTAAACAGTGACTATAATTCACCCCTCCACTTT
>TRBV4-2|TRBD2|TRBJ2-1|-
CASSPTTSGGNEQFF
TGTGCCAGCAGCCCCACAACTAGCGGGGGGAATGAGCAGTTCTTC
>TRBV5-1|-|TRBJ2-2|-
CASSLVSTGELFF
TGCGCCAGCAGCTTGGTGTCCACCGGGGAGCTGTTTTTT
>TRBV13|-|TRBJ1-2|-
CASSLGASPRNGYTF
TGTGCCAGCAGCTTAGGTGCCTCCCCAAGGAATGGCTACACCTTC
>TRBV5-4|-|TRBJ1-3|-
CASSLALGNTIYF
TGTGCCAGCAGCTTGGCACTCGGAAACACCATATATTTT
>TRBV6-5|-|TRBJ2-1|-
CASSRGPSYNEQFF
TGTGCCAGCAGTCGGGGGCCCTCCTACAATGAGCAGTTCTTC
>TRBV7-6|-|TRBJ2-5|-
CASSLATAGKRETQYF
TGTGCCAGCAGCTTAGCGACCGCGGGGAAGAGGGAGACCCAGTACTTC
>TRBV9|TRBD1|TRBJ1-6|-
CASSAHSGGHSPLHF
TGTGCCAGCAGCGCCCACTCAGGGGGTCATTCACCCCTCCACTTT
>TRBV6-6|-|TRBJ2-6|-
CASSTTGSSGANVLTF
TGTGCCAGCAGCACAACAGGCAGCTCTGGGGCCAACGTCCTGACTTTC
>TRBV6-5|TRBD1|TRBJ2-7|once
CASSYLGQGGTYEQYF
TGTGCCAGCAGTTACTTGGGACAGGGGGGAACCTACGAGCAGTACTTC
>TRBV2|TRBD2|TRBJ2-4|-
CASNDREDRDIQYF
TGTGCCAGCAATGATCGGGAGGATCGGGACATTCAGTACTTC
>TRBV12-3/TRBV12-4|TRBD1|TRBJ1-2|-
CASSNRDRDIRAF
TGTGCCAGCAGTAACCGGGACAGGGATATTAGGGCCTTC
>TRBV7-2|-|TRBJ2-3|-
CASSLATSTDTQYF
TGTGCCAGCAGCTTAGCGACTAGCACAGATACGCAGTATTTT
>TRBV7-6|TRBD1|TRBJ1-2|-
CASSDGQGRGYTF
TGTGCCAGCAGCGACGGACAGGGAAGAGGCTACACCTTC
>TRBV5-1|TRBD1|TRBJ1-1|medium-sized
CASSRKKTGGENTEAFF
TGCGCCAGCAGCCGAAAGAAGACAGGGGGTGAGAACACTGAAGCTTTCTTT
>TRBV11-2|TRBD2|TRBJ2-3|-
CASSQTSGGGTQYF
TGTGCCAGCAGCCAGACTAGCGGGGGAGGCACGCAGTATTTT
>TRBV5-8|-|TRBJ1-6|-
CASSLGSPLHF
TGTGCCAGCAGCTTGGGATCACCCCTCCACTTT
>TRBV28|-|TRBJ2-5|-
CASKASGETQYF
TGTGCCAGCAAGGCGTCAGGGGAGACCCAGTACTTC
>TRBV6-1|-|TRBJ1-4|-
CASSDLAGRWDEKLFF
TGTGCCAGCAGTGACCTAGCGGGGCGCTGGGATGAAAAACTGTTTTTT
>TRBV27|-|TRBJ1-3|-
CASSLYPPGNSGNTIYF
TGTGCCAGCAGTTTATATCCCCCGGGGAACTCTGGAAACACCATATATTTT
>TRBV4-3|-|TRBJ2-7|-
CASSQDMDSPYEQYF
TGCGCCAGCAGCCAAGATATGGACAGTCCCTACGAGCAGTACTTC
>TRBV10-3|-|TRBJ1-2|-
CAISLTTASDGYTF
TGTGCCATCAGTCTCACGACAGCCTCGGATGGCTACACCTTC
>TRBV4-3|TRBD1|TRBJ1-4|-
CASSRQPGTGGLGEKLFF
TGCGCCAGCAGCCGACAACCCGGGACAGGGGGCTTGGGAGAAAAACTGTTTTTT
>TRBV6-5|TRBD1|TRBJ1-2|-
CATYRGVNYGYTF
TGTGCCACCTACAGGGGGGTGAACTATGGCTACACCTTC